Listed below are T cell receptor beta chains from one sample, sequenced in a study of OX40 agonist ivuxolimab in advanced cancers. Measured with immunoSEQ multiplex PCR; TCRdb has only the in-frame clones, and not every one. The table shows tens of thousands of clones, with approximately 86% occurring only once. Sequences were derived from CD4+ or CD8+ T cells sorted from blood, sampled in a trial of the OX40 agonist ivuxolimab. These receptors were taken from an adult with an advanced solid tumor such as melanoma, head and neck, liver or kidney cancer. Each CDR3 is given with its conserved first and last residue. The D gene is left open where the match is weak. A row's size may be missing; if present it is once, few, many or a size class.

D gene: .
J gene: TRBJ2-3
V gene: TRBV5-5
CDR3 length: 16
clone size: .
CDR3 protein: CASSLGVGTSTDTQYF
CDR3 DNA: TGTGCCAGCAGCTTGGGGGTTGGGACAAGCACAGATACGCAGTATTTT

D gene: TRBD1
J gene: TRBJ1-5
V gene: TRBV5-8
CDR3 length: 15
clone size: .
CDR3 protein: CASSGGTGANQPQHF
CDR3 DNA: TGTGCCAGCAGCGGGGGGACAGGGGCAAATCAGCCCCAGCATTTT

D gene: .
J gene: TRBJ1-5
V gene: TRBV28
CDR3 length: 15
clone size: few
CDR3 protein: CASSRTGTLLGPQHF
CDR3 DNA: TGTGCCAGCAGTCGAACAGGGACGTTGTTAGGTCCCCAGCATTTT

D gene: .
J gene: TRBJ1-3
V gene: TRBV27
CDR3 length: 17
clone size: .
CDR3 protein: CASTKGATAASGNTIYF
CDR3 DNA: TGTGCCAGCACTAAAGGGGCGACAGCGGCATCTGGAAACACCATATATTTT

D gene: TRBD1
J gene: TRBJ1-2
V gene: TRBV30
CDR3 length: 13
clone size: .
CDR3 protein: CAWNTGGDYGYTF
CDR3 DNA: TGTGCCTGGAACACAGGGGGCGACTATGGCTACACCTTC

D gene: TRBD1
J gene: TRBJ2-2
V gene: TRBV5-8
CDR3 length: 15
clone size: .
CDR3 protein: CASSFQDRDTGELFF
CDR3 DNA: TGTGCCAGCAGCTTTCAGGACAGGGACACCGGGGAGCTGTTTTTT

D gene: .
J gene: TRBJ2-7
V gene: TRBV11-2
CDR3 length: 15
clone size: few
CDR3 protein: CASSSLTGRPYEQYF
CDR3 DNA: TGTGCCAGCAGCTCACTAACCGGGAGACCCTACGAGCAGTACTTC

D gene: .
J gene: TRBJ1-5
V gene: TRBV6-1
CDR3 length: 13
clone size: .
CDR3 protein: CASSASGVQPQHF
CDR3 DNA: TGTGCCAGCAGTGCCTCGGGAGTTCAGCCCCAGCATTTT

D gene: .
J gene: TRBJ1-4
V gene: TRBV6-1
CDR3 length: 17
clone size: .
CDR3 protein: CASSAIGLGGLSAPLFF
CDR3 DNA: TGTGCCAGCAGTGCCATAGGTCTAGGAGGATTATCCGCGCCGCTGTTTTTT

D gene: .
J gene: TRBJ2-1
V gene: TRBV10-3
CDR3 length: 12
clone size: .
CDR3 protein: CAISKRADEQFF
CDR3 DNA: TGTGCCATCAGTAAAAGGGCGGATGAGCAGTTCTTC

D gene: .
J gene: TRBJ1-1
V gene: TRBV5-4
CDR3 length: 15
clone size: .
CDR3 protein: CASSPRQTMNTEAFF
CDR3 DNA: TGTGCCAGCAGCCCCAGACAGACCATGAACACTGAAGCTTTCTTT

D gene: TRBD1
J gene: TRBJ1-6
V gene: TRBV5-1
CDR3 length: 15
clone size: .
CDR3 protein: CASSLTGGRNSPLHF
CDR3 DNA: TGCGCCAGCAGCTTGACAGGGGGGAGGAATTCACCCCTCCACTTT

D gene: TRBD1
J gene: TRBJ2-7
V gene: TRBV7-2
CDR3 length: 16
clone size: .
CDR3 protein: CASSLGSGTGSYEQYF
CDR3 DNA: TGTGCCAGCAGCTTAGGCTCCGGGACAGGGTCCTACGAGCAGTACTTC

D gene: .
J gene: TRBJ2-7
V gene: TRBV11-3
CDR3 length: 14
clone size: .
CDR3 protein: CASSLTRGSYEQYF
CDR3 DNA: TGTGCCAGCAGCTTGACTAGGGGAAGCTACGAGCAGTACTTC

D gene: .
J gene: TRBJ1-1
V gene: TRBV27
CDR3 length: 13
clone size: .
CDR3 protein: CASSPRDYTEAFF
CDR3 DNA: TGTGCCAGCAGTCCCCGTGATTACACTGAAGCTTTCTTT

D gene: .
J gene: TRBJ2-2
V gene: TRBV2
CDR3 length: 15
clone size: .
CDR3 protein: CASSEGAGNTGELFF
CDR3 DNA: TGTGCCAGCAGTGAAGGGGCAGGGAACACCGGGGAGCTGTTTTTT

D gene: .
J gene: TRBJ2-2
V gene: TRBV4-1
CDR3 length: 17
clone size: .
CDR3 protein: CASSQTPGTRGTGELFF
CDR3 DNA: TGCGCCAGCAGCCAGACTCCAGGGACACGGGGTACCGGGGAGCTGTTTTTT

D gene: .
J gene: TRBJ2-5
V gene: TRBV2
CDR3 length: 15
clone size: .
CDR3 protein: CASFRDRGFGETQYF
CDR3 DNA: TGTGCCAGCTTTCGAGACAGAGGGTTTGGGGAGACCCAGTACTTC